Shown below are 22 T cell receptor beta chains from a single sample sequenced in a study of blood T cell repertoires in COVID-19. Sequencing used immunoSEQ multiplex PCR; TCRdb keeps in-frame clones, though not all of them. This sample has approximately 300,000 clones, with roughly nine tenths found just once. Sequencing input: PBMCs or T cells enriched from blood (not recorded which). The origin of the receptors is a man aged 60 to 69 who had recovered from COVID-19.

The genes are TRBV5-5 and TRBJ2-7; D gene ambiguous. The germline V and J ends were trimmed by 1 base and 2 bases, with 10 bases remaining between them. The CDR3 runs to 14 residues. The germline CDR1 and CDR2 sequences are SGHKS and YYEKEE (reference sequence). The CDR3 spells CASSLLGSTYEQYF. In DNA, the CDR3 is TGTGCCAGCAGCTTGCTGGGCTCAACCTACGAGCAGTACTTC.

The chain carries TRBV5-1 and TRBJ1-1, with TRBD1 matching over 7 bases. The CDR3 totals 15 residues. V trimming: 0 bases; J trimming: 0 bases; junction bases outside the gene matches: 2. The germline V gene has CDR1 SGHRS and CDR2 YFSETQ. The CDR3 DNA reads TGCGCCAGCAGCTTGGGGGGACAGATGAACACTGAAGCTTTCTTT. Protein sequence: CASSLGGQMNTEAFF.

The chain couples TRBV24-1 to TRBJ1-2; D gene ambiguous. The germline V gene has CDR1 KGHDR and CDR2 SFDVKD. Trimming took 4 bases from V and 2 from J, leaving 10 bases between them. The length of the CDR3 is 14 residues. CDR3 sequence: CATSDPLRNYGYTF. The CDR3 nucleotides are TGTGCCACCAGTGACCCTCTACGGAACTATGGCTACACCTTC.

The V call is TRBV9, the J call TRBJ1-6, with D possibly matching TRBD1 (5 bases). The CDR3 has 14 amino acids. V was cut by 0 bases and J by 8 bases, with 9 bases left in between. Germline CDR1 SGDLS, CDR2 YYNGEE. This chain's CDR3 is CASSVGQGDSPLHF. In nucleotides, the CDR3 is TGTGCCAGCAGCGTAGGGCAGGGCGATTCACCCCTCCACTTT.

The V gene is TRBV12-3 or TRBV12-4, the J gene TRBJ1-2, with 7 bases matching TRBD1. V shed 5 bases, J shed 8 bases, and the junction held 8 bases outside the gene matches. The CDR3 covers 13 residues. The CDR3 spells CASSPYRGGGYTF. The CDR3 DNA reads as TGTGCCAGCAGTCCGTACAGGGGTGGAGGCTACACCTTC.

V gene TRBV4-2 combines with J gene TRBJ2-7, with 12 bases identical to TRBD2. With V trimmed by 1 base and J by 4 bases, 5 bases remained unmatched. Germline CDR1 reads LGHNA; CDR2 reads YNFKEQ. The CDR3 covers 16 residues. The CDR3 sequence is CASSQVEGLAGYEQYF. CDR3 bases: TGTGCCAGCAGCCAAGTTGAGGGACTAGCGGGTTACGAGCAGTACTTC.

V usage is TRBV7-9 and J usage is TRBJ1-2; D perhaps matches TRBD1 (5 bases). Trimming took 7 bases from V and 4 from J, leaving 13 bases between them. Per germline, CDR1 SEHNR and CDR2 FQNEAQ (reference sequence). The CDR3 contains 13 residues. DNA for the CDR3: TGTGCCAGCACTATTGACAGCTCCTATGGCTACACCTTC. Amino acids: CASTIDSSYGYTF.

The chain uses TRBV27 and TRBJ2-1; D is ambiguous. The germline V gene has CDR1 MNHEY and CDR2 SMNVEV (reference sequence). The CDR3 totals 15 residues. V was pared by 4 bases and J by 9 bases, with 19 bases between. CDR3: CASSWRAVSPSEQFF. The CDR3 nucleotides read TGTGCCAGCAGTTGGAGAGCTGTTAGTCCTAGTGAGCAGTTCTTC.

This clone showed up just a few times. V gene TRBV9 combines with J gene TRBJ1-4; no reliable D call. Germline V gene sequence: CDR1 SGDLS, CDR2 YYNGEE. The length of the CDR3 is 16 residues. Trimming took off 0 bases at V and 0 bases at J, with 9 bases between the two ends. Here the CDR3 reads CASSVGADTTNEKLFF. The DNA for the CDR3 is TGTGCCAGCAGCGTAGGAGCGGATACAACTAATGAAAAACTGTTTTTT.

V and J are TRBV14 and TRBJ2-3; perhaps TRBD1 as D (6 bases). Trimming pared 1 base from V and 1 base from J, leaving 12 bases between. Germline CDR1 SGHDN, CDR2 FVKESK. This CDR3 spans 16 amino acids. The CDR3 nucleotides are TGTGCCAGCAGCCAAGTGCGACCAGGGGGCACAGATACGCAGTATTTT. It is translated as CASSQVRPGGTDTQYF.

The chain employs TRBV7-9 and TRBJ1-1, with unresolved D. With 7 bases removed from V and 0 bases from J, the gap between germline ends came to 12 bases. CDR1 and CDR2 (germline): SEHNR, FQNEAQ (reference sequence). CDR3 length: 14 residues. In DNA, the CDR3 is TGTGCCAGCACGAAAGATTCCATGAACACTGAAGCTTTCTTT. It specifies CASTKDSMNTEAFF. Filled out from reference TRBV7-9 and TRBJ1-1, the complete variable domain reads DTGVSQNPRHKITKRGQNVTFRCDPISEHNRLYWYRQTLGQGPEFLTYFQNEAQLEKSRLLSDRFSAERPKGSFSTLEIQRTEQGDSAMYLCASTKDSMNTEAFFGQGTRLTVV.

This chain links TRBV5-1 with TRBJ2-1; 12 nucleotides match TRBD1. The trim removed 4 bases at V and 9 bases at J, leaving 5 bases unmatched. CDR3 length equals 14 residues. Per germline, CDR1 SGHRS and CDR2 YFSETQ. The CDR3 here is CASSVGQGAGEQFF. Here the CDR3 DNA reads TGCGCCAGCAGCGTGGGACAGGGGGCGGGTGAGCAGTTCTTC.

The chain employs TRBV7-8 and TRBJ1-2, with 9 bases aligning to TRBD1. The V gene end was trimmed by 6 bases and the J gene end by 6 bases; junction bases not matched to a gene: 2. CDR3 length equals 12 residues. CDR1 is SGHVS and CDR2 is FQNEAQ in the germline V gene. CDR3 DNA sequence: TGTGCCAGCAGACGACAGGGGGATGGCTACACCTTC. As protein: CASRRQGDGYTF. Filled out from reference TRBV7-8 and TRBJ1-2, the complete variable domain reads GAGVSQSPRYKVAKRGQDVALRCDPISGHVSLFWYQQALGQGPEFLTYFQNEAQLDKSGLPSDRFFAERPEGSVSTLKIQRTQQEDSAVYLCASRRQGDGYTFGSGTRLTVV.

For the CDR3, the DNA is TGTGCCACCAGTGATCCCGGGACAGGGAGGGGAGAGACCCAGTACTTC. This sequence encodes CATSDPGTGRGETQYF. The chain couples TRBV24-1 to TRBJ2-5, with 9 bases that match TRBD1. V lost 3 bases to trimming and J lost 4 bases; unmatched junction nucleotides: 8. This CDR3 has 16 residues. Germline V gives CDR1 KGHDR, CDR2 SFDVKD.

In regard to this clone: The identical CDR3 is also encoded by other nucleotide sequences in the sample. The chain employs TRBV5-1 and TRBJ2-1; 9 positions match TRBD2. V gave up 0 bases and J gave up 4 bases; unmatched junction bases: 2. CDR3 length: 15 residues. The germline gives CDR1 SGHRS, CDR2 YFSETQ. CDR3 nucleotides: TGCGCCAGCAGCTTGGGGCTAGCGGGGTACAATGAGCAGTTCTTC. Amino acid sequence: CASSLGLAGYNEQFF.

V usage is TRBV6-5 and J usage is TRBJ2-3; unclear D gene. This CDR3 region has 12 residues. The V gene lost 4 bases and the J gene lost 7 bases, with 9 bases spanning the gap. The germline CDR1 and CDR2 sequences are MNHEY and SVGAGI. CDR3 region: CASSSQAHTQYF. CDR3 nucleotides: TGTGCCAGCAGTTCTCAGGCTCATACGCAGTATTTT.

The rearrangement uses TRBV7-2 and TRBJ2-1; 8 bases map to TRBD2. The CDR3 covers 15 residues. Germline values: CDR1 SGHTA, CDR2 FQGNSA. The J segment lost 5 bases and the V segment lost 1 base, leaving 4 bases of the junction unmatched. This CDR3 is CASSLEGLVNNEQFF. The CDR3 nucleotides read TGTGCCAGCAGCTTAGAGGGACTAGTTAACAATGAGCAGTTCTTC. The complete variable domain, with remaining parts taken from reference TRBV7-2 and TRBJ2-1, reads GAGVSQSPSNKVTEKGKDVELRCDPISGHTALYWYRQSLGQGLEFLIYFQGNSAPDKSGLPSDRFSAERTGGSVSTLTIQRTQQEDSAVYLCASSLEGLVNNEQFFGPGTRLTVL.

The chain is built from TRBV5-1 and TRBJ2-5; D may be TRBD2 (5 bases). Germline V gene data show CDR1 as SGHRS and CDR2 as YFSETQ. V lost 4 bases to trimming and J lost 2 bases, with 15 bases between them. This CDR3 comprises 15 residues. CDR3 region: CASSTALGRQETQYF. The CDR3 DNA reads as TGCGCCAGCAGCACGGCCCTTGGGAGACAAGAGACCCAGTACTTC.

The chain couples TRBV2 to TRBJ2-5; 8 positions match TRBD2. The V and J ends lost 5 bases and 3 bases, in that order; junction bases with no gene match: 11. Germline CDR1 is SNHLY and CDR2 is FYNNEI. The CDR3 runs 16 residues. The CDR3 sequence: CASSLWSGSIEETQYF. CDR3 nucleotide sequence: TGTGCCAGCAGTCTCTGGAGCGGGAGCATCGAAGAGACCCAGTACTTC.

This clone was detected only once. J is TRBJ2-1 and V is TRBV7-8, with no clear D. Trimming removed 5 bases at V and 4 bases at J, with 18 bases between. The CDR3 consists of 16 residues. Per the germline V gene, CDR1 is SGHVS and CDR2 is FQNEAQ. CDR3 residues: CASSRAGARTYNEQFF. CDR3 in DNA: TGTGCCAGCAGCCGAGCCGGCGCTAGAACTTACAATGAGCAGTTCTTC.

The genes are TRBV28 and TRBJ2-2; TRBD2 might be the D (6 bases). This CDR3 has 14 amino acids. Germline CDR1 is MDHEN and CDR2 is SYDVKM. The V end was cut by 7 bases, the J end by 0 bases, with 9 bases between. In DNA form, the CDR3 reads TGTGCCAGCATACGGGGGTCGAACACCGGGGAGCTGTTTTTT. Its translation: CASIRGSNTGELFF. The full variable domain, completed using reference TRBV28 and TRBJ2-2, is DVKVTQSSRYLVKRTGEKVFLECVQDMDHENMFWYRQDPGLGLRLIYFSYDVKMKEKGDIPEGYSVSREKKERFSLILESASTNQTSMYLCASIRGSNTGELFFGEGSRLTVL.

The J gene is TRBJ2-5, the V gene TRBV5-1, with 8 bases aligning to TRBD1. This CDR3 is built from 14 residues. Germline V gene data show CDR1 as SGHRS and CDR2 as YFSETQ. V lost 4 bases and J lost 3; bases outside the gene matches: 5. This CDR3 is CASSATGAEETQYF. CDR3 DNA sequence: TGCGCCAGCAGCGCGACAGGGGCAGAAGAGACCCAGTACTTC.